This T cell receptor beta chain was retrieved from a study of blood T cell repertoires in COVID-19. This clone was found once. CDR3 size: 16 residues. The V gene lost 2 bases and the J gene lost 4 bases, with 18 bases spanning the gap. Germline-derived CDR1 and CDR2 are SGDLS and YYNGEE. Per the original data handling: Amplifying reference gene primers gave estimates of nucleated cell counts. Sequenced by immunoSEQ multiplex PCR; TCRdb stores in-frame clones only, minus some. Clone size and the V and J calls come from that table; the DNA yielded D and trimming. Among fewer than 250,000 clones listed, 65% to 85% were seen once.

J is TRBJ1-2 and V is TRBV9; D may be TRBD1 (6 bases). The source of this sequence is a woman aged 25 to 39 who had been exposed to COVID-19. The specimen sequenced was PBMCs or T cells enriched from blood (not recorded which). CDR3: CASSVHNGGAAYGYTF. DNA for the CDR3: TGTGCCAGCAGCGTCCATAACGGGGGGGCGGCCTATGGCTACACCTTC. The full variable domain, with the rest looked up from reference TRBV9 and TRBJ1-2, is DSGVTQTPKHLITATGQRVTLRCSPRSGDLSVYWYQQSLDQGLQFLIQYYNGEERAKGNILERFSAQQFPDLHSELNLSSLELGDSALYFCASSVHNGGAAYGYTFGSGTRLTVV.